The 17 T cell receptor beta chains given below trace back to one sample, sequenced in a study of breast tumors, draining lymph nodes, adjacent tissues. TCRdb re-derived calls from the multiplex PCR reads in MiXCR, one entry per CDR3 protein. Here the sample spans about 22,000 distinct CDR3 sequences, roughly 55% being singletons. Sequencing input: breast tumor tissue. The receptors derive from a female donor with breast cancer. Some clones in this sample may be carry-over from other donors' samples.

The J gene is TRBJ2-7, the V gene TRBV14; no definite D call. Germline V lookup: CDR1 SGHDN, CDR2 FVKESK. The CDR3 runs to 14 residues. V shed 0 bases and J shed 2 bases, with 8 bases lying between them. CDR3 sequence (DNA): TGTGCCAGCAGCCAAGATCCGGAACCCTACGAGCAGTACTTC. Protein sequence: CASSQDPEPYEQYF.

The CDR3 coding sequence is TGTGCCAGCAGCCAAGGTGGGGGGGCCCCAAGCTACGAGCAGTACTTC. As protein: CASSQGGGAPSYEQYF. The gene calls are TRBV4-2 and TRBJ2-7, with TRBD2 as a possible D gene (7 bases). The CDR3 runs to 16 residues. Trimming stripped 1 base from V and 3 bases from J, with 16 bases between. Germline CDR1 and CDR2: LGHNA and YNFKEQ.

CDR3 in amino acids: CASRSGTGNEKLFF. The CDR3 nucleotides read TGTGCCAGCAGGTCCGGGACAGGGAATGAAAAACTGTTTTTT. The chain uses TRBV27 and TRBJ1-4; 9 bases align to TRBD1. Germline V gene data show CDR1 as MNHEY and CDR2 as SMNVEV (reference sequence). The J segment lost 5 bases and the V segment lost 6 bases, leaving 4 bases of the junction unmatched. This CDR3 spans 14 amino acids.

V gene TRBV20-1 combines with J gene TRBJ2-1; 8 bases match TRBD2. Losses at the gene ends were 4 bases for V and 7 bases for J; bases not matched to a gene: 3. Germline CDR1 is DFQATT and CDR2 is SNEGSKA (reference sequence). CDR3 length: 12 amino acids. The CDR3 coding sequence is TGCAGTGCTACGGCGGGAGGAAATGAGCAGTTCTTC. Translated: CSATAGGNEQFF.

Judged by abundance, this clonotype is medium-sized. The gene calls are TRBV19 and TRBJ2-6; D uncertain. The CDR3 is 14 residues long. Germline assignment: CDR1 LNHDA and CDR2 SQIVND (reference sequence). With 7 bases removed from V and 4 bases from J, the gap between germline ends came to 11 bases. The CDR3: CASTHTLGANVLTF. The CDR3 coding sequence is TGTGCCAGTACTCACACCCTCGGGGCCAACGTCCTGACTTTC.

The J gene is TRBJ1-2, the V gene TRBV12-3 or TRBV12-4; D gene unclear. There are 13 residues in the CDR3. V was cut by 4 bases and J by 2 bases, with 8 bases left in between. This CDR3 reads CASSSSYNYGYTF. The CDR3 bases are TGTGCCAGCAGTTCTTCCTACAACTATGGCTACACCTTC.

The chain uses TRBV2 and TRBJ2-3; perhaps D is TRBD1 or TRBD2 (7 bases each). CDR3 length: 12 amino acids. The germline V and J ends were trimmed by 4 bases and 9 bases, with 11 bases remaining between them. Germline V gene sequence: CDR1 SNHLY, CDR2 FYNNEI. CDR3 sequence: CASSVRGGTQYF. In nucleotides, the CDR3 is TGTGCCAGCAGTGTCAGGGGGGGAACGCAGTATTTT.

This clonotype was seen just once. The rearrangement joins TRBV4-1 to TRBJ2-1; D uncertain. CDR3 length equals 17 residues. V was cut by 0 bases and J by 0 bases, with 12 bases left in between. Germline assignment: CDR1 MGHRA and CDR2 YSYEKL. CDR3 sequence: CASSQEGEASSYNEQFF. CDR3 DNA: TGCGCCAGCAGCCAAGAAGGTGAGGCTAGCTCCTACAATGAGCAGTTCTTC.

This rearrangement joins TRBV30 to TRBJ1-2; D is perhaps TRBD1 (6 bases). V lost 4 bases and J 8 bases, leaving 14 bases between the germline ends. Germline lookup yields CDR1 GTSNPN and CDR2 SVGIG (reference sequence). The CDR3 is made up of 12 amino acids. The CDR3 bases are TGTGCCTGGAAACAGGGCGCGTTCGGCTACACCTTC. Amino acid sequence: CAWKQGAFGYTF. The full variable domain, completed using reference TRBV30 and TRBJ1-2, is SQTIHQWPATLVQPVGSPLSLECTVEGTSNPNLYWYRQAAGRGLQLLFYSVGIGQISSEVPQNLSASRPQDRQFILSSKKLLLSDSGFYLCAWKQGAFGYTFGSGTRLTVV.

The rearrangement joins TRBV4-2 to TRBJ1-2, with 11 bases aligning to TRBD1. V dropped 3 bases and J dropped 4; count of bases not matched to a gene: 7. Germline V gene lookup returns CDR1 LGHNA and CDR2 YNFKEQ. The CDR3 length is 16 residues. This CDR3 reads CASSHIGQGASYGYTF. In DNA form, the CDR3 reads TGTGCCAGCAGCCACATTGGACAGGGGGCCAGCTATGGCTACACCTTC.

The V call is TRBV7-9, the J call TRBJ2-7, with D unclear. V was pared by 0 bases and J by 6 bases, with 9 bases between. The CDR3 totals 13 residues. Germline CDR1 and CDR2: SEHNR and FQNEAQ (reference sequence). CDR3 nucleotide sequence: TGTGCCAGCAGCTTAGCGGGATCTGGCGAGCAGTACTTC. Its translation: CASSLAGSGEQYF.

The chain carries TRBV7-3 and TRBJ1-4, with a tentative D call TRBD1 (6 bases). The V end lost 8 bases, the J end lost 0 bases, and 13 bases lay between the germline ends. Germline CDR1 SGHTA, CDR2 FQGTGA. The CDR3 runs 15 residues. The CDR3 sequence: CASRGQPATNEKLFF. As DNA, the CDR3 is TGTGCCAGCCGTGGACAGCCTGCAACTAATGAAAAACTGTTTTTT.

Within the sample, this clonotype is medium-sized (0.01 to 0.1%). CDR3 loop: CASSLDEKLFF. The CDR3 nucleotides read TGTGCCAGCAGCTTGGATGAAAAACTGTTTTTT. This chain uses TRBV11-2 with TRBJ1-4; no clear D gene. Germline V gene data show CDR1 as SGHAT and CDR2 as FQNNGV. CDR3 length equals 11 residues. Trimming left V 3 bases short and J 6 bases short, with 2 bases between.

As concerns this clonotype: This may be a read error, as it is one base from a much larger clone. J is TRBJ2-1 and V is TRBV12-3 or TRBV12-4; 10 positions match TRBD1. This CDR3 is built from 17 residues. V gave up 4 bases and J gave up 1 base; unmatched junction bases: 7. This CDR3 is CASSSGQGGPSYNEQFF. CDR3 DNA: TGTGCCAGCAGTTCCGGACAGGGGGGCCCTTCCTACAATGAGCAGTTCTTC.

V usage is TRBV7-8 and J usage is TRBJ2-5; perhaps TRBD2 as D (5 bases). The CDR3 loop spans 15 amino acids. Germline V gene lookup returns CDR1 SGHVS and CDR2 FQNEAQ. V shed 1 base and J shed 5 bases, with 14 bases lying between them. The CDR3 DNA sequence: TGTGCCAGCAGCTTAGGGTTCACCGGGGAGGAGACCCAGTACTTC. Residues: CASSLGFTGEETQYF.

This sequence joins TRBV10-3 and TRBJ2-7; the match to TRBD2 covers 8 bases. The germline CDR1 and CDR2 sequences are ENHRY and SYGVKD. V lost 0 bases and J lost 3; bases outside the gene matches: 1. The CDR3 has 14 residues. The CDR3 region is CAISESSGSYEQYF. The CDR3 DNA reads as TGTGCCATCAGTGAGTCAAGCGGGAGCTACGAGCAGTACTTC.

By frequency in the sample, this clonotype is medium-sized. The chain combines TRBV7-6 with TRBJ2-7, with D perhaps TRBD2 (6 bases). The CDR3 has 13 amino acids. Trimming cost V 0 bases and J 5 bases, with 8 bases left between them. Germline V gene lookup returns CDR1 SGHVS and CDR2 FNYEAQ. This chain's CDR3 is CASSLAGGDEQYF. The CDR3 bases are TGTGCCAGCAGCTTAGCGGGGGGAGACGAGCAGTACTTC.